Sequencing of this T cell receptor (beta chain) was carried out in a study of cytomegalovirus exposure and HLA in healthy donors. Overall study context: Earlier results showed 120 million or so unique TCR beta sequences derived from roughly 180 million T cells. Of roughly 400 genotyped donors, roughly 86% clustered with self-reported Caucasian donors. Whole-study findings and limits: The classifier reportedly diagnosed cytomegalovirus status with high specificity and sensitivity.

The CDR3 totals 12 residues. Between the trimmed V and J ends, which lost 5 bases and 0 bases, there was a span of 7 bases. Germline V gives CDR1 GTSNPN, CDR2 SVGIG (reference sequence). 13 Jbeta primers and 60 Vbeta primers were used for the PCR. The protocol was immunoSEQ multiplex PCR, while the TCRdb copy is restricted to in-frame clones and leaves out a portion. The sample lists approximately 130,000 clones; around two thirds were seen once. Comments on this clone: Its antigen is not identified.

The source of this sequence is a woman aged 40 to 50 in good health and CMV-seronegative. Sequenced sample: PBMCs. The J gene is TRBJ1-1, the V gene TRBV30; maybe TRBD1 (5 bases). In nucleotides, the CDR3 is TGTGCCTGGGGGGGGATGAACACTGAAGCTTTCTTT. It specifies CAWGGMNTEAFF.